This TCR beta chain came from a study of blood T cell repertoires in COVID-19. Study details: COVID-19 samples, acute and convalescent, were from the United States, Italy and Spain.

Assay: immunoSEQ multiplex PCR; the TCRdb copy retains only in-frame clones and omits some. The sample contains some 72,000 clones, around 86% of which appear only once. The V gene's germline CDR1 is KGHSH and CDR2 LQKENI. V was trimmed by 4 bases and J by 6 bases, leaving 10 bases between them. This CDR3 has 12 residues. In its sample, this clone was seen a few times. V gene TRBV18 combines with J gene TRBJ2-7; possible D gene TRBD2, 5 bases. The origin of this receptor is a man over 45 with active or convalescent COVID-19. The sample comprised peripheral blood. This CDR3 is CASSLGEGEQYV. CDR3 coding DNA: TGTGCCAGCTCACTCGGCGAGGGCGAGCAGTACGTC.